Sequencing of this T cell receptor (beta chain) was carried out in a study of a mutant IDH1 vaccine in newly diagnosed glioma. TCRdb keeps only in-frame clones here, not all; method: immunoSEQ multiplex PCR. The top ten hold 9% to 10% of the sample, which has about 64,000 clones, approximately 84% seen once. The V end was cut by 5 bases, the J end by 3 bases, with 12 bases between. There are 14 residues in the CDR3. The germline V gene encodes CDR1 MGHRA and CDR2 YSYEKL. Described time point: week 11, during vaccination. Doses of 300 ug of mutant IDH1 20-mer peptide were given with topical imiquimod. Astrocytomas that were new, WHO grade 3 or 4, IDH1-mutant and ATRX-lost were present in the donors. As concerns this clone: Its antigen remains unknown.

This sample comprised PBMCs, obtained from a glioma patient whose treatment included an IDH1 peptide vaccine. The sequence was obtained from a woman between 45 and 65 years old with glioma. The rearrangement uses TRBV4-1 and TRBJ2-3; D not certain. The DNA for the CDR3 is TGCGCCAGCAGCGTGGTATTGGTTACAGATACGCAGTATTTT. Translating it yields CASSVVLVTDTQYF.